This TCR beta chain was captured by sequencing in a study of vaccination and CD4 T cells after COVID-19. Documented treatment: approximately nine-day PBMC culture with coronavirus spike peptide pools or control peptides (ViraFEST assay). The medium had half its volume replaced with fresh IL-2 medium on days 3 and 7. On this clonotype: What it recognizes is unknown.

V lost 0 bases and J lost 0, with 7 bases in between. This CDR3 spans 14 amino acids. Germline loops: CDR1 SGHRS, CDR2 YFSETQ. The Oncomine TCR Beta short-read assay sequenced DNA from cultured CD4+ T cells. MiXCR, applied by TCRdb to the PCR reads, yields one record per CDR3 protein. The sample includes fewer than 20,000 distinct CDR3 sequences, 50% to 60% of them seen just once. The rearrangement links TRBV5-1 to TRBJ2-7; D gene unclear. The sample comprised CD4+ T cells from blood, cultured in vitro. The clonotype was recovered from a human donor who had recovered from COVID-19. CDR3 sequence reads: CASSLDPSSYEQYF. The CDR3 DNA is TGCGCCAGCAGCTTGGATCCGTCCTCCTACGAGCAGTACTTC.